What follows are 11 T cell receptor beta chains derived from one specimen sequenced in a study of blood T cells in healthy people across ages. With a J-beta primer mix and a sample-barcoded 5' primer, a second PCR ran roughly 7 to 11 cycles. TCRdb used MiXCR to reprocess the 5' RACE reads, holding one entry per CDR3 protein. Of 700,000 to 900,000 distinct CDR3 sequences in the sample, 53% were seen once. Sequences were obtained from blood. The source is a man aged 80 or over in good health.

In the case of this clonotype: A much larger clone lies one base from this, so it may be a read error. In DNA form, the CDR3 reads TGCAGTGCTAGGGCGCCTTCTCAAGAGATCCAGTACTTC. It encodes CSARAPSQEIQYF. V and J are TRBV20-1 and TRBJ2-5, with no clear D. Germline-derived CDR1 and CDR2 are DFQATT and SNEGSKA (reference sequence). There are 13 residues in the CDR3.

V and J are TRBV21-1 and TRBJ2-1; TRBD1, as called in the table, went unchecked against the DNA. TRBV21-1 is a pseudogene. The CDR3 runs to 18 residues. The CDR3 reads CASSPADRAGNSYNEQFF. DNA of the CDR3: TGTGCCAGCAGCCCAGCCGACAGGGCAGGAAACTCCTACAATGAGCAGTTCTTC.

This chain links TRBV3-1 with TRBJ2-1; the match to TRBD2 covers 13 bases. The CDR3 is 18 amino acids. V was pared by 6 bases and J by 7 bases, with 15 bases of the junction left unmatched. In germline, CDR1 is LGHDT, CDR2 YNNKEL (reference sequence). The CDR3 DNA sequence: TGTGCCAGCAGTAGAGAAGGCCCCCGGACTAGCGGGAGAAATGAGCAGTTCTTC. The encoded protein is CASSREGPRTSGRNEQFF.

The chain uses TRBV20-1 and TRBJ2-7; D is perhaps TRBD1 (6 bases). V shed 4 bases and J shed 3 bases, with 13 bases lying between them. The CDR3 length is 13 residues. The germline CDR1 and CDR2 sequences are DFQATT and SNEGSKA (reference sequence). The CDR3 DNA is TGCAGTGCTACTCGGGACACCAACTACGAGCAGTACTTC. Translation gives CSATRDTNYEQYF.

The chain is built from TRBV7-2 and TRBJ2-7; D is possibly TRBD1 (7 bases). The germline CDR1 and CDR2 sequences are SGHTA and FQGNSA. V was clipped by 6 bases and J by 3 bases, with 21 bases between them. This CDR3 contains 16 residues. The CDR3 spells CASRGGQSSSYYEQYF. As DNA, the CDR3 is TGTGCCAGCAGGGGGGGACAGTCTTCCTCCTACTACGAGCAGTACTTC.

This chain links TRBV21-1 with TRBJ2-3; the table's D call of TRBD1 was not tested on the DNA. TRBV21-1 is marked as a pseudogene. This CDR3 spans 13 amino acids. The chain's CDR3 is CASSTRDRDTQYF. CDR3 bases: TGTGCCAGCAGCACCCGGGACCGGGATACGCAGTATTTT.

A word on this clonotype: This may come from a read error, since a much larger clone is one base off. The chain has TRBV3-1 and TRBJ2-3; 7 nucleotides agree with TRBD2. This CDR3 is 19 amino acids long. The V gene's germline CDR1 is LGHDT and CDR2 YNNKEL (reference sequence). The CDR3 loop is CASNQDFRASGFSTDTQYF. The CDR3 DNA reads as TGTGCCAGCAACCAAGATTTTCGCGCTAGCGGATTTAGCACAGATACGCAGTATTTT.

V gene TRBV14 combines with J gene TRBJ2-1; 13 bases line up with TRBD2. This CDR3 region has 16 residues. V gave up 5 bases and J gave up 7 bases; unmatched junction bases: 8. Germline V CDR1 and CDR2: SGHDN, FVKESK. CDR3 sequence reads: CASSKGTSGIFNEQFF. The CDR3 DNA reads as TGTGCCAGCAGCAAAGGGACTAGCGGGATTTTTAATGAGCAGTTCTTC.

This clonotype was detected only a few times. The chain joins TRBV24-1 to TRBJ2-1, with D tentatively TRBD2 (6 bases). The V end lost 4 bases, the J end lost 7 bases, and 13 bases lay between the germline ends. Germline-derived CDR1 and CDR2 are KGHDR and SFDVKD. There are 14 residues in the CDR3. The CDR3 DNA follows: TGTGCCACCAGTGAAGTGACTAGTAGGAATGAGCAGTTCTTC. Amino acids: CATSEVTSRNEQFF.

This chain connects TRBV5-1 to TRBJ2-2; 10 positions agree with TRBD2. This CDR3 region has 15 residues. Germline loops: CDR1 SGHRS, CDR2 YFSETQ. Germline trimming cut 3 bases from V and 4 bases from J; bases unmatched to any gene: 3. CDR3 loop: CASSWGTSVTGELFF. CDR3 in DNA: TGCGCCAGCAGCTGGGGGACTAGCGTCACCGGGGAGCTGTTTTTT. The variable domain in full, completed from reference TRBV5-1 and TRBJ2-2, reads KAGVTQTPRYLIKTRGQQVTLSCSPISGHRSVSWYQQTPGQGLQFLFEYFSETQRNKGNFPGRFSGRQFSNSRSEMNVSTLELGDSALYLCASSWGTSVTGELFFGEGSRLTVL.

In its sample, this clonotype was seen many times. The chain carries TRBV10-2 and TRBJ2-5, with a tentative D call TRBD1 (5 bases). The CDR3 sequence is 11 residues long. V was clipped by 7 bases and J by 10 bases, with 13 bases between them. CDR1 is WSHSY, CDR2 SAAADI, per germline. Written as DNA, the CDR3 is TGCGCCAGCATGTCAGGGTGGGGCCAGTACTTC. Translation gives CASMSGWGQYF.